This TCR beta chain was sequenced for a study of T cell responses to AZD1222 COVID-19 vaccine. Study results and limitations: Donors, mostly white British, included more females; clonal diversity was possibly underestimated.

As to this clone: Its antigen is undetermined.

Clones were sequenced by immunoSEQ multiplex PCR, and TCRdb holds only the in-frame ones, with some missing. The repertoire holds about 110,000 clones, with roughly nine tenths as singletons. The sequencing here drew on peripheral blood, taken 28 days after the second AZD1222 dose. This TCR derives from an adult who received the AZD1222 COVID-19 vaccine.

CDR3 sequence reads: CASSYSGGRFNEQFF. CDR3 bases: TGTGCCAGCAGTTACTCCGGCGGGAGGTTTAATGAGCAGTTCTTC. The V and J genes are TRBV6-5 and TRBJ2-1; the match to TRBD2 covers 8 bases. Trimming took 0 bases from V and 7 from J; bases not matched to a gene: 5. Looked up from germline, CDR1 is MNHEY and CDR2 is SVGAGI. The CDR3 runs 15 residues.